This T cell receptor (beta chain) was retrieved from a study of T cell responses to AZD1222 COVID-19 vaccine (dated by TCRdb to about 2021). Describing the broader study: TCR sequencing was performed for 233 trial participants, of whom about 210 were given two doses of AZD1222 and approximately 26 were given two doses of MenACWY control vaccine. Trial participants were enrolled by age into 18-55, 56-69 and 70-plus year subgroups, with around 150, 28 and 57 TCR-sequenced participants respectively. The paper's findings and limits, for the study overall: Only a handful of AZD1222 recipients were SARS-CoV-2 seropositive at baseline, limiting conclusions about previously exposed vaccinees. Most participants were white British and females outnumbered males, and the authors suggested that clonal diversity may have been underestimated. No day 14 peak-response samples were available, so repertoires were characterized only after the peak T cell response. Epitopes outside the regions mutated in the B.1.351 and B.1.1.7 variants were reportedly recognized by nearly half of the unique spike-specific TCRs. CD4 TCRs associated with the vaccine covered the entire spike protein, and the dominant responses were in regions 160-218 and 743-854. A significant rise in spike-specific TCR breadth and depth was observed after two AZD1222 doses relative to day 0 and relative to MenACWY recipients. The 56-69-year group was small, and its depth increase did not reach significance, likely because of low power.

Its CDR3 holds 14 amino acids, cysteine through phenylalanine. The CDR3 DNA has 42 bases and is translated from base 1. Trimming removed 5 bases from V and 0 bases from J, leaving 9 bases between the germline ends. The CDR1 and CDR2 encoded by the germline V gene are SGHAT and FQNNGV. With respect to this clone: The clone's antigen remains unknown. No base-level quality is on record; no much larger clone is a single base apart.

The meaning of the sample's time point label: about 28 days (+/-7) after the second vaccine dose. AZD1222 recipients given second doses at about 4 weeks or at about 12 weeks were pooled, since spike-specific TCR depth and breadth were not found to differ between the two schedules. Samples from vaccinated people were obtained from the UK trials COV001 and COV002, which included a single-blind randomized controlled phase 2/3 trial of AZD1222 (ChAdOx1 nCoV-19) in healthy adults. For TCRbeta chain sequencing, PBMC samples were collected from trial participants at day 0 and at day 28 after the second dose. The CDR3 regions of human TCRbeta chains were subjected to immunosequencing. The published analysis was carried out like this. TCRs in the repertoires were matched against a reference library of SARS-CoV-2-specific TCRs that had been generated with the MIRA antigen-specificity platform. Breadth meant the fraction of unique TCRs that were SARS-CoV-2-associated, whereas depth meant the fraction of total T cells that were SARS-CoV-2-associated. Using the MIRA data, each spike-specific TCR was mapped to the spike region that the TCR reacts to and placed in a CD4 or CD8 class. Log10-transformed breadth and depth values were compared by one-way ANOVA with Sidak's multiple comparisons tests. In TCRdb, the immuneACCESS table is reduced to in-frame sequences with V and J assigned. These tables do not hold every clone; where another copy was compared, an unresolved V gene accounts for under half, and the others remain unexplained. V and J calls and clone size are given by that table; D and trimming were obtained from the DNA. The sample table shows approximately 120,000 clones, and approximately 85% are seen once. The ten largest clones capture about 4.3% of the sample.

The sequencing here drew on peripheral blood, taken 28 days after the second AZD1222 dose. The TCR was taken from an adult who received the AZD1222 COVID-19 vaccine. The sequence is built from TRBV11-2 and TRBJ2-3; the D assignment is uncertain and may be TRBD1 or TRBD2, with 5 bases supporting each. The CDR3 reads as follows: CASSARESTDTQYF. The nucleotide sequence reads TGTGCCAGCAGCGCCAGGGAGAGCACAGATACGCAGTATTTT.